The 2 T cell receptor beta chains below were found in one sample sequenced in a study of shared clonotypes between healthy human individuals. TCRdb's copy holds only in-frame clones and misses some; the assay was immunoSEQ multiplex PCR. The sample shows approximately 1.4 million clones, approximately 98% of them seen only once. The sample taken for sequencing was naive CD4+ T cells sorted from blood. The subset was: CD45RA+ positively selected. The receptors derive from a man aged 30 to 39 in good health.

Concerning this clone itself: One end of the junction fails to match germline, which may point to a read error. V usage is TRBV5-4 and J usage is TRBJ2-5; 9 nucleotides match TRBD1. This CDR3 contains 13 residues. CDR1 SGHNT and CDR2 YYREEE come from the germline V gene (reference sequence). Here the CDR3 reads CAGSLDRGETQYF. The CDR3 DNA follows: TGTGCCGGCAGCTTGGACAGGGGTGAGACCCAGTACTTC.

This clone was recorded only once. The chain employs TRBV10-3 and TRBJ1-1; no definite D call. The CDR3 consists of 11 residues. Germline V gene data show CDR1 as ENHRY and CDR2 as SYGVKD. The germline V and J ends were trimmed by 11 bases and 4 bases, with 11 bases remaining between them. The CDR3 loop reads CALHTGTEAFF. The CDR3 region has the DNA TGTGCCTTACACACGGGCACTGAAGCTTTCTTT.